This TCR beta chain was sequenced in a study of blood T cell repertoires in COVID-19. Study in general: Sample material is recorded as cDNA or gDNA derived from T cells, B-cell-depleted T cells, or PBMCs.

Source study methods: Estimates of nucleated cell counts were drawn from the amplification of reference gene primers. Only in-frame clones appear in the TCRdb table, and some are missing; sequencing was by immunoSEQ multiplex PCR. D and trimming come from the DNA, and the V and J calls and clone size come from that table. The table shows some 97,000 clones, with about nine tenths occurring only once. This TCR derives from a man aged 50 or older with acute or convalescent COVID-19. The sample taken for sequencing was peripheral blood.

CDR3 nucleotides: TGTGCCAGCAGCAACGCGGGTGGCTCCTACAATGAGCAGTTCTTC. Encoded protein: CASSNAGGSYNEQFF. The J gene is TRBJ2-1, the V gene TRBV11-3; D is possibly TRBD2 (5 bases). The germline V and J ends were trimmed by 5 bases and 0 bases, with 11 bases remaining between them. Germline V CDR1 and CDR2: SGHNT, YENEEA. The CDR3 consists of 15 residues.